The rows below give T cell receptor beta chains drawn from one sample of a study of OX40 agonist ivuxolimab in advanced cancers. Measured with immunoSEQ multiplex PCR; TCRdb has only the in-frame clones, and not every one. The repertoire has tens of thousands of clones, more than 75% of them found once; the top ten carry 32%. Source: CD4+ or CD8+ T cells sorted from blood, taken in a trial of the OX40 agonist ivuxolimab. The source is an adult with an advanced solid tumor such as melanoma, head and neck, liver or kidney cancer. Both conserved end residues are part of each CDR3. The order of the fields is V gene, J gene, clone size, D gene, CDR3 DNA, CDR3 protein. A D gene is named only where the DNA matches it firmly. Clone size is shown for a subset of rows, as once, few, many or a class of expanded clone.

V: TRBV30; J: TRBJ2-2; size: NA; D: TRBD1; DNA: TGTGCCTGGAGTGGGGACAGCGACACCGGGGAGCTGTTTTTT; CDR3: CAWSGDSDTGELFF
V: TRBV11-3; J: TRBJ1-2; size: NA; D: NA; DNA: TGTGCCAGCAGCCCTAAGGGGTATCCTGGCTACACCTTC; CDR3: CASSPKGYPGYTF
V: TRBV6-5; J: TRBJ2-7; size: NA; D: NA; DNA: TGTGCCAGCAGTTACTCGAGAGGGCCTGGGGGCCACGAGCAGTACTTC; CDR3: CASSYSRGPGGHEQYF
V: TRBV6-1; J: TRBJ1-3; size: NA; D: NA; DNA: TGTGCCAGCAGTGTAGTGGCAGGGACTGGAAACACCATATATTTT; CDR3: CASSVVAGTGNTIYF
V: TRBV5-1; J: TRBJ2-5; size: NA; D: NA; DNA: TGCGCCAGCAGCCCAATCCAGGTCGGGGGCGAGCAAGAGACCCAGTACTTC; CDR3: CASSPIQVGGEQETQYF
V: TRBV10-1; J: TRBJ2-1; size: NA; D: NA; DNA: TGCGCCAGCAGTGAGTCCCCTGGGACCATCGGGTTCTTC; CDR3: CASSESPGTIGFF
V: TRBV28; J: TRBJ2-6; size: NA; D: NA; DNA: TGTGCCAGCAGTTCCATTTTGACACAAAGTCGGGCCAACGTCCTGACTTTC; CDR3: CASSSILTQSRANVLTF
V: TRBV28; J: TRBJ2-1; size: NA; D: TRBD2; DNA: TGTGCCAGCAGTCCAATAAAAGCGGGGGCCCAATACAATGAGCAGTTCTTC; CDR3: CASSPIKAGAQYNEQFF
V: TRBV6-1; J: TRBJ1-6; size: NA; D: TRBD1; DNA: TGTGCCAGCAGTGCAGGGGGCGCAGATTCACCCCTCCACTTT; CDR3: CASSAGGADSPLHF
V: TRBV27; J: TRBJ1-2; size: NA; D: NA; DNA: TGTGCCAGCAGACGGGGGTTGGATGGCTACACCTTC; CDR3: CASRRGLDGYTF
V: TRBV18; J: TRBJ2-7; size: once; D: NA; DNA: TGTGCCAGCTCACCTACGGACTACAGGGCCGAGCAGTACTTC; CDR3: CASSPTDYRAEQYF
V: TRBV5-1; J: TRBJ2-5; size: NA; D: NA; DNA: TGCGCCAGCAGCTCCGGTCCAGAGGGGACCCAGTACTTC; CDR3: CASSSGPEGTQYF
V: TRBV2; J: TRBJ2-1; size: NA; D: NA; DNA: TGTGCCAGCAAGCCGGGACTCTCAGCTTACAATGAGCAGTTCTTC; CDR3: CASKPGLSAYNEQFF
V: TRBV6-1; J: TRBJ2-2; size: NA; D: TRBD1; DNA: TGTGCCACCAGGGAGACAGGGAGTAACACCGGGGAGCTGTTTTTT; CDR3: CATRETGSNTGELFF
V: TRBV10-1; J: TRBJ2-4; size: NA; D: NA; DNA: TGCGCCAGCAGTGAGTCGTCCGGGAAAAACATTCAGTACTTC; CDR3: CASSESSGKNIQYF
V: TRBV7-2; J: TRBJ2-3; size: NA; D: NA; DNA: TGTGCCAGCAGCTTGGGTCCGTACACAGATACGCAGTATTTT; CDR3: CASSLGPYTDTQYF
V: TRBV6-1; J: TRBJ2-7; size: once; D: NA; DNA: TGTGCCAGCAGTGAACAGGGGCCTTCCTACGAGCAGTACTTC; CDR3: CASSEQGPSYEQYF
V: TRBV5-1; J: TRBJ1-1; size: NA; D: NA; DNA: TGCGCCAGCAGCTTGGAGGGACAGAACACTGAAGCTTTCTTT; CDR3: CASSLEGQNTEAFF
V: TRBV5-1; J: TRBJ2-1; size: NA; D: NA; DNA: TGCGCCAGCACCACAGACAGTTACAATGAGCAGTTCTTC; CDR3: CASTTDSYNEQFF
V: TRBV2; J: TRBJ2-7; size: few; D: TRBD1; DNA: TGTGCCAGCACCCAGGGGGAACAGACAAACGGCGAGCAGTACTTC; CDR3: CASTQGEQTNGEQYF
V: TRBV2; J: TRBJ2-3; size: NA; D: TRBD2; DNA: TGTGCCAGCAGAGCGGGGGGGCTGGTAGATACGCAGTATTTT; CDR3: CASRAGGLVDTQYF
V: TRBV7-2; J: TRBJ2-1; size: NA; D: TRBD2; DNA: TGTGCCAGCACTCAGAGAGGCGGACTAGCGGGGGATGAGCAGTTCTTC; CDR3: CASTQRGGLAGDEQFF
V: TRBV5-1; J: TRBJ2-7; size: NA; D: TRBD1; DNA: TGCGCCAGCAGCAACGGACAGGGGTCTATCTACGAGCAGTACTTC; CDR3: CASSNGQGSIYEQYF
V: TRBV4-1; J: TRBJ1-1; size: NA; D: NA; DNA: TGCGCCAGCAGCCAAGATGCCCCCACCACTGAAGCTTTCTTT; CDR3: CASSQDAPTTEAFF
V: TRBV5-1; J: TRBJ1-1; size: NA; D: TRBD1; DNA: TGCGCCAGCAGCTTGATAGTAGGACAGGGAGCCGAAGCTTTCTTT; CDR3: CASSLIVGQGAEAFF
V: TRBV28; J: TRBJ2-5; size: NA; D: NA; DNA: TGTGCCAGCAGCACCAGGGTTTCGGAGACCCAGTACTTC; CDR3: CASSTRVSETQYF
V: TRBV2; J: TRBJ2-5; size: NA; D: TRBD2; DNA: TGTGCCAGCAGTGAAGATTTGGCGGGGGGGCGGGAGACCCAGTACTTC; CDR3: CASSEDLAGGRETQYF